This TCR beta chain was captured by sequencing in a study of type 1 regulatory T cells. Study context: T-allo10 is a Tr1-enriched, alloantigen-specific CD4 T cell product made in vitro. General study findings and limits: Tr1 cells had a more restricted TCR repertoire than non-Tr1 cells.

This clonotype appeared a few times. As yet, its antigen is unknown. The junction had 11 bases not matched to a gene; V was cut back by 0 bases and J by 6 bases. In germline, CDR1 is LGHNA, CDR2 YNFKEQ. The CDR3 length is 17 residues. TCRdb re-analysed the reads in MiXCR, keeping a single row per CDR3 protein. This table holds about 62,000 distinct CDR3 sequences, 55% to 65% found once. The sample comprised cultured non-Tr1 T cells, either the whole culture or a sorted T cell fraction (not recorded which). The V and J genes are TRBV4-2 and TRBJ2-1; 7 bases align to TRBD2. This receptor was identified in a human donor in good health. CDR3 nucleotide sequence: TGTGCCAGCAGCCAAGATCTGGGGGGGAGTGGACGCAATGAGCAGTTCTTC. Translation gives CASSQDLGGSGRNEQFF.